This T cell receptor beta chain is drawn from a study of CD8 T cells in cerebrospinal fluid in Alzheimer's disease. Turning to the study itself: Two single-cell methods, plate-based nested PCR and droplet-based sequencing, assessed CSF clonal expansion.

The V gene's germline CDR1 is SGHTA and CDR2 FQGNSA. There are 15 residues in the CDR3. For each CDR3 protein, TCRdb gives one entry from its re-call of the 10x single-cell sequencing reads, without DNA. This sample's table reports 1,200 to 1,500 distinct CDR3 sequences. This clonotype is labeled medium-sized based on frequency. Its specificity is unknown. The study, taken as a whole, reports: Finding EBV-specific TCRs in cerebrospinal fluid does not show EBV causes Alzheimer's disease. The largest CSF clone was proportionally bigger in mild cognitive impairment or Alzheimer's disease than controls.

This sequence originates from a human donor with mild cognitive impairment. The chain employs TRBV7-2 and TRBJ1-5; TCRdb reports TRBD1, a call that lacks DNA to check it against. Input material: cerebrospinal fluid. CDR3: CASSLEQGLNQPQHF.